A single sample is the source of the 20 T cell receptor beta chains below, sequenced in a study of cytomegalovirus exposure and HLA in healthy donors. The assay was immunoSEQ multiplex PCR, and TCRdb's table has in-frame clones only and misses some. Seen here are approximately 280,000 clones, approximately 86% observed once, and the top ten hold roughly 1%. Sequences were obtained from PBMCs. Every receptor here comes from a woman between 18 and 30 years old in good health and CMV-seronegative.

V gene TRBV4-1 combines with J gene TRBJ2-3, with D possibly TRBD2 on 6 matching bases. CDR3 length equals 15 residues. Trimming stripped 9 bases from V and 3 bases from J, with 19 bases between. From germline, CDR1 is MGHRA and CDR2 YSYEKL. Here the CDR3 reads CASLRRRGVTDTQYF. CDR3 bases: TGCGCCAGTCTACGTCGGCGGGGAGTAACAGATACGCAGTATTTT.

CDR3 loop: CASSVSNLGYNEQFF. The CDR3 DNA is TGTGCCAGCAGCGTTAGTAATCTAGGCTACAATGAGCAGTTCTTC. The chain joins TRBV5-4 to TRBJ2-1; D uncertain. Germline CDR1 SGHNT, CDR2 YYREEE (reference sequence). V lost 4 bases and J lost 3, with 14 bases in between. The CDR3 runs to 15 residues.

V is TRBV15 and J is TRBJ1-1; D possibly corresponds to TRBD1 (6 bases). The CDR3 has 13 residues. Trimming pared 5 bases from V and 1 base from J, leaving 8 bases between. The germline V gene encodes CDR1 LNHNV and CDR2 YYDKDF (reference sequence). CDR3: CATSQTGNTEAFF. In DNA form, the CDR3 reads TGTGCCACCAGCCAGACAGGGAACACTGAAGCTTTCTTT. The full variable domain, rest sourced from reference TRBV15 and TRBJ1-1, is DAMVIQNPRYQVTQFGKPVTLSCSQTLNHNVMYWYQQKSSQAPKLLFHYYDKDFNNEADTPDNFQSRRPNTSFCFLDIRSPGLGDTAMYLCATSQTGNTEAFFGQGTRLTVV.

This rearrangement joins TRBV2 to TRBJ1-1, with no clear D. This CDR3 spans 13 amino acids. Germline-derived CDR1 and CDR2 are SNHLY and FYNNEI. Trimming stripped 5 bases from V and 2 bases from J, with 9 bases between. The CDR3 region has the DNA TGTGCCAGCAGTCTAGGCAGAAACACTGAAGCTTTCTTT. Protein product: CASSLGRNTEAFF.

V and J are TRBV30 and TRBJ1-5; maybe TRBD1 (5 bases). This CDR3 comprises 13 residues. Trimming removed 3 bases at V and 5 bases at J, with 11 bases between. Germline lookup yields CDR1 GTSNPN and CDR2 SVGIG (reference sequence). The CDR3 DNA reads as TGTGCCTGGAGCGGGAGGGGCGATCAGCCCCAGCATTTT. Encoded protein: CAWSGRGDQPQHF.

This chain uses TRBV18 with TRBJ2-7; TRBD2 matches at 8 bases. The CDR3 runs 16 residues. Germline values: CDR1 KGHSH, CDR2 LQKENI. Trimming removed 0 bases from V and 0 bases from J; junction bases left unmatched: 4. CDR3 coding DNA: TGTGCCAGCTCACCACCTCCTAGCGGGTCCTCCTACGAGCAGTACTTC. Translated, it gives CASSPPPSGSSYEQYF.

The rearrangement links TRBV10-3 to TRBJ2-5, with D perhaps TRBD1 (6 bases). The germline V and J ends were trimmed by 2 bases and 5 bases, with 18 bases remaining between them. In germline, CDR1 is ENHRY, CDR2 SYGVKD. The CDR3 has 16 residues. CDR3: CAISERQGTPGETQYF. In DNA, the CDR3 is TGTGCCATCAGTGAGCGGCAGGGGACCCCCGGGGAGACCCAGTACTTC.

The chain employs TRBV9 and TRBJ2-2; 15 nucleotides agree with TRBD2. Germline CDR1 SGDLS, CDR2 YYNGEE. CDR3 length: 17 amino acids. J gave up 3 bases and V 4 bases, and 4 bases lay outside the gene matches. The CDR3 is CASSTRTSGGDTGELFF. CDR3 coding DNA: TGTGCCAGCAGCACCCGGACTAGCGGGGGGGACACCGGGGAGCTGTTTTTT.

On this clone: Other DNA sequences within the sample encode an identical CDR3. V usage is TRBV5-1 and J usage is TRBJ2-1; TRBD2 matches at 8 bases. V lost 0 bases to trimming and J lost 4 bases; unmatched junction nucleotides: 3. The CDR3 totals 15 residues. Germline values: CDR1 SGHRS, CDR2 YFSETQ. CDR3 sequence: CASSLDGLAYNEQFF. DNA for the CDR3: TGCGCCAGCAGCTTGGACGGACTAGCTTACAATGAGCAGTTCTTC.

The gene calls are TRBV19 and TRBJ2-1; no firm D call. The germline V gene encodes CDR1 LNHDA and CDR2 SQIVND (reference sequence). This CDR3 is built from 15 residues. Trimming shortened V by 3 bases and J by 0 bases, and 9 bases separated the two germline ends. CDR3 in amino acids: CASSISGSSYNEQFF. CDR3 DNA: TGTGCCAGTAGTATCTCCGGTAGCTCCTACAATGAGCAGTTCTTC.

The chain links TRBV9 to TRBJ1-2; D uncertain. Trimming took off 4 bases at V and 2 bases at J, with 12 bases between the two ends. Germline lookup yields CDR1 SGDLS and CDR2 YYNGEE. The CDR3 contains 14 residues. The CDR3 here is CASSPEPSNYGYTF. The CDR3 nucleotides read TGTGCCAGCAGCCCAGAACCATCGAACTATGGCTACACCTTC.

The chain has TRBV5-3 and TRBJ1-2; no definite D call. TRBV5-3 is noted as an ORF with a role that remains uncertain. CDR3 size: 14 residues. Trimming cost V 5 bases and J 4 bases, with 15 bases left between them. The CDR3 is CARRPEQLLYGYTF. The DNA for the CDR3 is TGTGCCAGAAGACCGGAACAGCTACTCTATGGCTACACCTTC.

This clone has only a few counts. The chain links TRBV28 to TRBJ1-2, with a tentative D call TRBD1 (5 bases). V was shortened by 6 bases and J by 2 bases, with 16 bases between the two germline ends. CDR1 and CDR2 from the germline V gene are MDHEN and SYDVKM. The CDR3 spans 15 residues. CDR3 DNA sequence: TGTGCCAGCAGATCAACAGGTCGCGCAAACTATGGCTACACCTTC. Its translation is CASRSTGRANYGYTF.

The chain has TRBV10-3 and TRBJ2-7; TRBD2 is a possible D gene (6 bases). Germline values: CDR1 ENHRY, CDR2 SYGVKD. The V and J ends lost 0 bases and 2 bases respectively, with 17 bases between them. The CDR3 totals 17 residues. Here the CDR3 reads CAISESIGDSGTYEQYF. The CDR3 nucleotides read TGTGCCATCAGTGAGTCGATAGGGGACTCAGGTACCTACGAGCAGTACTTC.

The V call is TRBV5-6, the J call TRBJ1-1; 9 nucleotides agree with TRBD1. This CDR3 contains 17 residues. The germline CDR1 and CDR2 sequences are SGHDT and YYEEEE. Losses at the gene ends were 2 bases for V and 3 bases for J; bases not matched to a gene: 11. CDR3 in amino acids: CASSLAGTGSGDTEAFF. Here the CDR3 DNA reads TGTGCCAGCAGCTTAGCCGGGACAGGGTCAGGGGACACTGAAGCTTTCTTT.

The CDR3 spells CASSQDGGRVGNQPQHF. CDR3 in DNA: TGCGCCAGCAGCCAAGATGGGGGGAGGGTTGGCAATCAGCCCCAGCATTTT. The chain is built from TRBV4-3 and TRBJ1-5; the D gene is possibly TRBD1 (5 bases). V shed 0 bases and J shed 2 bases, with 14 bases lying between them. From germline, CDR1 is LGHNA and CDR2 YSLEER. This CDR3 has 17 residues.

The J gene is TRBJ2-7, the V gene TRBV5-4; 9 bases line up with TRBD2. The CDR3 totals 16 residues. Germline V gene sequence: CDR1 SGHNT, CDR2 YYREEE (reference sequence). V was pared by 0 bases and J by 4 bases, with 8 bases of the junction left unmatched. The CDR3 region is CASSLGLSTSGYEQYF. Written as DNA, the CDR3 is TGTGCCAGCAGCTTGGGGCTCTCGACTAGCGGTTACGAGCAGTACTTC.

The DNA for the CDR3 is TGTGCCAGCAGTACCGGGCAGGCGGGGGACACTGAAGCTTTCTTT. It is translated as CASSTGQAGDTEAFF. The chain has TRBV2 and TRBJ1-1; perhaps TRBD1 as D (5 bases). V lost 5 bases to trimming and J lost 3 bases, with 16 bases between them. CDR3 size: 15 residues. Germline V gives CDR1 SNHLY, CDR2 FYNNEI.

The chain links TRBV9 to TRBJ1-2, with TRBD1 identical over 7 bases. Trimming cost V 2 bases and J 3 bases; bases outside gene matches: 1. Germline loops: CDR1 SGDLS, CDR2 YYNGEE. The CDR3 runs 13 residues. The CDR3 DNA reads TGTGCCAGCAGCGTCGACAGGGACTATGGCTACACCTTC. It encodes CASSVDRDYGYTF.

This clone came up once. The chain combines TRBV27 with TRBJ2-7; 8 positions match TRBD1. After removal of 4 bases from V and 1 base from J, the junction contained 6 bases not matched to a gene. The CDR3 consists of 15 residues. The germline V gene has CDR1 MNHEY and CDR2 SMNVEV (reference sequence). The CDR3 DNA reads as TGTGCCAGCAGTTCCGACAGGGACAGGTCCTACGAGCAGTACTTC. Residues: CASSSDRDRSYEQYF.